This paragraph reports one T cell receptor (beta chain). What it recognizes is unknown. The source of the sample is a study of OX40 agonist ivuxolimab in advanced cancers. Study-wide points: By week 6 at 0.1 to 3.0 mg/kg, blood CD4+ and CD8+ T cells had expanded clonally. Relative to CD4+, CD8+ T cells held more expanded clones on average.

Assay: immunoSEQ multiplex PCR; the TCRdb copy retains only in-frame clones and omits some. The table lists tens of thousands of clones, approximately 80% of them singletons. The germline CDR1 and CDR2 sequences are SGHRS and YFSETQ. The CDR3 length is 17 residues. Trimming cost V 3 bases and J 1 base; bases outside gene matches: 13. The genes are TRBV5-1 and TRBJ2-7; 7 nucleotides agree with TRBD1. The receptor comes from an adult with an advanced solid tumor such as melanoma, head and neck, liver or kidney cancer. Here the sequenced sample was CD4+ or CD8+ T cells sorted from blood, taken in a trial of the OX40 agonist ivuxolimab. The CDR3 here is CASSSTNQGQISYEQYF. The CDR3 bases are TGCGCCAGCAGCTCAACAAATCAGGGACAGATTTCCTACGAGCAGTACTTC.